The 28 T cell receptor beta chains below come from one sample, sequenced in a study of CD8 T cells in ankylosing spondylitis. TCRdb passed the 5' RACE reads through MiXCR, listing each CDR3 protein once. In the table there are 300,000 to 400,000 distinct CDR3 sequences, roughly 15% of which are singletons. Specimen: blood, either unsorted or a sorted T cell fraction (not recorded which). These receptors all come from a male donor with ankylosing spondylitis or in good health (not recorded which).

V is TRBV12-3 or TRBV12-4 and J is TRBJ1-6, with D uncertain. This CDR3 has 15 amino acids. V was trimmed by 3 bases and J by 1 base, leaving 7 bases between them. CDR3: CASSFGLSYNSPLHF. CDR3 DNA sequence: TGTGCCAGCAGTTTCGGGTTATCCTATAATTCACCCCTCCACTTT.

This clonotype was seen a handful of times. The chain carries TRBV29-1 and TRBJ1-2; D might be TRBD1 (5 bases). Germline V lookup: CDR1 SQVTM, CDR2 ANQGSEA. CDR3 length: 13 amino acids. Trimming stripped 3 bases from V and 2 bases from J, with 10 bases between. CDR3: CSVDMGRNYGYTF. DNA of the CDR3: TGCAGCGTTGATATGGGGCGCAACTATGGCTACACCTTC.

The rearrangement uses TRBV4-2 and TRBJ2-5; D perhaps matches TRBD2 (7 bases). Germline CDR1 LGHNA, CDR2 YNFKEQ. V shed 10 bases and J shed 2 bases, with 17 bases lying between them. The CDR3 length is 14 residues. CDR3 region: CATIRGGYQETQYF. Written as DNA, the CDR3 is TGTGCCACCATAAGGGGGGGCTATCAAGAGACCCAGTACTTC.

This clonotype was counted between two and nine times. This chain uses TRBV5-1 with TRBJ1-1, with D uncertain. CDR1 and CDR2 from the germline V gene are SGHRS and YFSETQ. This CDR3 has 12 amino acids. Trimming removed 1 base at V and 7 bases at J, with 8 bases between. In nucleotides, the CDR3 is TGCGCCAGCAGCTTGCCTAGCTATGAAGCTTTCTTT. Protein sequence: CASSLPSYEAFF.

The rearrangement joins TRBV25-1 to TRBJ2-5; TRBD2 matches at 9 bases. CDR1 and CDR2 (germline): MGHDK, SYGVNS. This CDR3 region has 14 residues. J gave up 7 bases and V 3 bases, and 6 bases lay outside the gene matches. The CDR3 DNA reads TGTGCCAGCAGTGAGCGGGGGGGAGGGCTGACCCAGTACTTC. Its translation: CASSERGGGLTQYF.

This clonotype was observed at least ten times. The chain is built from TRBV5-1 and TRBJ1-2; no clear D gene. CDR3 length: 13 residues. The germline V gene has CDR1 SGHRS and CDR2 YFSETQ. V was pared by 4 bases and J by 4 bases, with 11 bases between. The CDR3 is CASSNDRSYGYTF. The CDR3 coding sequence is TGCGCCAGCAGCAATGATAGATCCTATGGCTACACCTTC.

This rearrangement joins TRBV6-2 or TRBV6-3 to TRBJ1-1; no clear D gene. The germline V gene has CDR1 MNHEY and CDR2 SVGEGT. Trimming shortened V by 7 bases and J by 8 bases, and 14 bases separated the two germline ends. The CDR3 is 12 residues long. This chain's CDR3 is CASTAPGIEAFF. The CDR3 bases are TGTGCCAGCACCGCCCCCGGGATAGAAGCTTTCTTT.

This clonotype was counted a few times. This chain uses TRBV7-2 with TRBJ1-1; D perhaps matches TRBD1 (6 bases). This CDR3 region has 14 residues. Germline CDR1 SGHTA, CDR2 FQGNSA. The germline V and J ends were trimmed by 4 bases and 1 base, with 10 bases remaining between them. The CDR3 DNA follows: TGTGCCAGCAGCTCCGGGACACCGAACACTGAAGCTTTCTTT. Encoded protein: CASSSGTPNTEAFF.

Here the CDR3 DNA reads TGTGCCACCGGACGGACCTACGAGCAGTACTTC. This gives the protein CATGRTYEQYF. This chain links TRBV6-2 or TRBV6-3 with TRBJ2-7; D ambiguous. Germline V CDR1 and CDR2: MNHEY, SVGEGT. The length of the CDR3 is 11 residues. V lost 10 bases and J lost 2, with 9 bases in between.

V usage is TRBV27 and J usage is TRBJ1-2; D might be TRBD1 (6 bases). CDR1 and CDR2 from the germline V gene are MNHEY and SMNVEV (reference sequence). V was clipped by 6 bases and J by 3 bases, with 17 bases between them. There are 15 residues in the CDR3. The DNA of the CDR3 is TGTGCCAGCAGGGCTACAGGGAGGAGTCACTATGGCTACACCTTC. It encodes CASRATGRSHYGYTF.

Ten or more counts support this clonotype. V usage is TRBV5-5 and J usage is TRBJ1-2; D possibly corresponds to TRBD1 (5 bases). This CDR3 contains 14 residues. Between the trimmed V and J ends, which lost 5 bases and 6 bases, there was a span of 17 bases. Germline CDR1 and CDR2: SGHKS and YYEKEE (reference sequence). CDR3 amino acids: CASSYEAGPDGYTF. CDR3 sequence (DNA): TGTGCCAGCAGTTATGAGGCAGGGCCAGATGGCTACACCTTC.

This rearrangement joins TRBV7-2 to TRBJ2-7; a weak D match, TRBD1 (6 bases). V lost 1 base, J lost 7 bases, and 11 bases lay in between. The CDR3 totals 13 residues. Germline loops: CDR1 SGHTA, CDR2 FQGNSA. CDR3 nucleotides: TGTGCCAGCAGCTTAGACCCCAGGGGAGAGCAGTACTTC. This translates into CASSLDPRGEQYF.

This clonotype was recorded a few times. The genes are TRBV7-9 and TRBJ2-3; D is unclear. Germline V gene data show CDR1 as SEHNR and CDR2 as FQNEAQ (reference sequence). The CDR3 runs to 12 residues. V was pared by 5 bases and J by 5 bases, with 8 bases between. Here the CDR3 reads CASSPSIDTQYF. The CDR3 coding sequence is TGTGCCAGCAGCCCATCAATAGATACGCAGTATTTT. Supplemented by reference TRBV7-9 and TRBJ2-3, the full variable domain reads DTGVSQNPRHKITKRGQNVTFRCDPISEHNRLYWYRQTLGQGPEFLTYFQNEAQLEKSRLLSDRFSAERPKGSFSTLEIQRTEQGDSAMYLCASSPSIDTQYFGPGTRLTVL.

The J gene is TRBJ2-7, the V gene TRBV12-3 or TRBV12-4, with 10 nucleotides matching TRBD1. With V trimmed by 5 bases and J by 6 bases, 7 bases remained unmatched. The CDR3 is 14 residues long. CDR3 amino acids: CASSAGTGASEQYF. The CDR3 DNA sequence: TGTGCCAGCAGTGCCGGGACAGGGGCCTCCGAGCAGTACTTC.

The J gene is TRBJ2-1, the V gene TRBV19; possible D gene TRBD2, 5 bases. Germline V CDR1 and CDR2: LNHDA, SQIVND (reference sequence). The CDR3 runs 16 residues. The V end lost 3 bases, the J end lost 0 bases, and 12 bases lay between the germline ends. CDR3 amino acids: CASSMFVGSSYNEQFF. The DNA for the CDR3 is TGTGCCAGTAGTATGTTCGTGGGGAGCTCCTACAATGAGCAGTTCTTC.

Only a few counts were recorded for this clonotype. The chain carries TRBV4-1 and TRBJ2-1; TRBD2 matches at 14 bases. V trimming: 2 bases; J trimming: 7 bases; junction bases outside the gene matches: 4. This CDR3 has 16 residues. CDR1 and CDR2 from the germline V gene are MGHRA and YSYEKL. Here the CDR3 reads CASSQRGLAGVNEQFF. In DNA, the CDR3 is TGCGCCAGCAGCCAAAGGGGACTAGCGGGAGTTAATGAGCAGTTCTTC.

This chain connects TRBV11-2 to TRBJ1-1; D uncertain. Trimming stripped 9 bases from V and 5 bases from J, with 16 bases between. Germline V gives CDR1 SGHAT, CDR2 FQNNGV. The CDR3 length is 13 residues. This CDR3 reads CASRIDGATEAFF. The CDR3 DNA sequence: TGTGCCAGTCGAATCGACGGAGCGACTGAAGCTTTCTTT.

The chain carries TRBV3-1 and TRBJ2-6; TRBD1 or TRBD2 may be the D gene (6 bases each). The CDR3 length is 18 residues. Germline CDR1 reads LGHDT; CDR2 reads YNNKEL (reference sequence). Between the trimmed V and J ends, which lost 0 bases and 8 bases, there was a span of 20 bases. The DNA of the CDR3 is TGTGCCAGCAGCCAAGAATGGGGAGGTCCTGGGGGCCCCAACGTCCTGACTTTC. The encoded protein is CASSQEWGGPGGPNVLTF.

The V call is TRBV5-1, the J call TRBJ2-4; TRBD1 matches at 7 bases. The CDR3 has 16 amino acids. After removal of 1 base from V and 2 bases from J, the junction contained 6 bases not matched to a gene. Germline V gene lookup returns CDR1 SGHRS and CDR2 YFSETQ. Here the CDR3 DNA reads TGCGCCAGCAGCTTGACAGGGGATTCGACCAAAAACATTCAGTACTTC. Amino acid sequence: CASSLTGDSTKNIQYF.

The chain links TRBV12-3 or TRBV12-4 to TRBJ2-3; the D is unclear. Trimming shortened V by 2 bases and J by 4 bases, and 4 bases separated the two germline ends. This CDR3 has 12 residues. CDR3 sequence (DNA): TGTGCCAGCAGTTTAAAGCCAGATACGCAGTATTTT. Its protein product is CASSLKPDTQYF.

This clonotype was observed a handful of times. The chain has TRBV5-1 and TRBJ2-3, with TRBD2 matching 7 bases. The CDR3 totals 12 residues. The V and J ends lost 5 bases and 3 bases, in that order; junction bases with no gene match: 0. CDR1 and CDR2 (germline): SGHRS, YFSETQ. The CDR3, as DNA: TGCGCCAGCAGGCGGGGGACAGATACGCAGTATTTT. This encodes CASRRGTDTQYF.

This clonotype was picked up a small number of times. The V call is TRBV12-3 or TRBV12-4, the J call TRBJ1-1; no firm D call. Trimming stripped 4 bases from V and 3 bases from J, with 15 bases between. The CDR3 is 15 amino acids. The CDR3 DNA reads TGTGCCAGCAGTTCCCGACGGATATTGGACACTGAAGCTTTCTTT. Protein sequence: CASSSRRILDTEAFF.

The chain combines TRBV11-1 with TRBJ2-1; D is uncertain. V was cut by 8 bases and J by 0 bases, with 11 bases left in between. The CDR3 spans 14 residues. In germline, CDR1 is SGHAT, CDR2 FQDESV (reference sequence). CDR3 nucleotides: TGTGCCAGCCAAGACGGTGTCTCCTACAATGAGCAGTTCTTC. This translates into CASQDGVSYNEQFF.

This clonotype appeared a few times. The V call is TRBV5-1, the J call TRBJ1-1, with no clear D. CDR1 is SGHRS, CDR2 YFSETQ, per germline. Trimming took off 0 bases at V and 4 bases at J, with 10 bases between the two ends. The CDR3 has 14 amino acids. The CDR3 nucleotides are TGCGCCAGCAGCTTGGATGTGGCGCGCACTGAAGCTTTCTTT. It yields the protein CASSLDVARTEAFF.

V usage is TRBV28 and J usage is TRBJ2-4, with 7 bases aligning to TRBD2. Germline V gives CDR1 MDHEN, CDR2 SYDVKM. The CDR3 consists of 12 residues. Losses at the gene ends were 4 bases for V and 7 bases for J; bases not matched to a gene: 1. Here the CDR3 reads CASSYGGNIQYF. The CDR3 DNA sequence: TGTGCCAGCAGTTACGGGGGGAACATTCAGTACTTC.

V and J are TRBV10-2 and TRBJ2-3, with TRBD1 matching over 7 bases. The germline V gene encodes CDR1 WSHSY and CDR2 SAAADI. The CDR3 totals 14 residues. V shed 8 bases, J shed 4 bases, and the junction held 9 bases outside the gene matches. CDR3 sequence reads: CASSKGQSADTQYF. As DNA, the CDR3 is TGCGCCAGCTCGAAGGGACAGTCCGCAGATACGCAGTATTTT.

This clonotype was observed a few times. The chain employs TRBV20-1 and TRBJ1-1; D perhaps matches TRBD1 (6 bases). V lost 0 bases and J lost 8, with 13 bases in between. The CDR3 extends over 13 amino acids. Germline CDR1 DFQATT, CDR2 SNEGSKA (reference sequence). Written as DNA, the CDR3 is TGCAGTGCTAGAGATGGGGGCCCGGGGGAAGCTTTCTTT. Translated: CSARDGGPGEAFF.

This clonotype was seen a handful of times. The V and J genes are TRBV5-1 and TRBJ1-2; the D is unclear. V was pared by 3 bases and J by 4 bases, with 7 bases between. Germline lookup yields CDR1 SGHRS and CDR2 YFSETQ. The CDR3 spans 12 residues. The CDR3 DNA sequence: TGCGCCAGCAGCTCGCAGACCTATGGCTACACCTTC. Its translation: CASSSQTYGYTF.